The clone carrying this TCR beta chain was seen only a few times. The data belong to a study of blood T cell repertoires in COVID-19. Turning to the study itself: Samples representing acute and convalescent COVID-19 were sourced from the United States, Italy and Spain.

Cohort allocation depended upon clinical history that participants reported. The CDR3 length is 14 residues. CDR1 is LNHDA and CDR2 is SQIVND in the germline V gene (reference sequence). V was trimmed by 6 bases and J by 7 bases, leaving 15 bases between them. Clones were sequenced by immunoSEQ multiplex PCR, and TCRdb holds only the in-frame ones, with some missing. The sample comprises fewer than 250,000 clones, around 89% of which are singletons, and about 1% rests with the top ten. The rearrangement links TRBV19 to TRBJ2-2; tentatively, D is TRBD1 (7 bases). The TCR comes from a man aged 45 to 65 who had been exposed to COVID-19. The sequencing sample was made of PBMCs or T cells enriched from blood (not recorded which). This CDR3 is CASSRGAFDGELFF. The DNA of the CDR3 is TGTGCCAGTAGCAGGGGGGCCTTTGACGGGGAGCTGTTTTTT.